This T cell receptor beta chain was captured by sequencing in a study of blood T cell repertoires in COVID-19. Study-wide background: Both acute and convalescent COVID-19 samples were obtained from the United States, Italy and Spain. In each case, the material was cDNA or gDNA derived from T cells, B-cell-depleted T cells, or PBMCs.

Only in-frame clones appear in the TCRdb table, and some are missing; sequencing was by immunoSEQ multiplex PCR. The repertoire has some 120,000 clones, around nine tenths of them found once; the top ten carry roughly 2.2%. This CDR3 comprises 16 residues. V lost 0 bases, J lost 8 bases, and 18 bases lay in between. The germline V gene has CDR1 LNHNV and CDR2 YYDKDF (reference sequence). Sequencing was performed on peripheral blood. The chain recombines TRBV15 with TRBJ2-3; D is perhaps TRBD2 (5 bases). The receptor was derived from a woman in her fifties or sixties with acute or convalescent COVID-19. In DNA, the CDR3 is TGTGCCACCAGCAGAGATATAGTAGGCCCCCGGGGTACGCAGTATTTT. The encoded protein is CATSRDIVGPRGTQYF.